The 8 T cell receptor beta chains given below trace back to one sample, sequenced in a study of regulatory T cells in long-lasting Graves disease. Time point specified: newly diagnosed GD, antithyroid drugs for less than 3 months. The TCR library was prepared using RNA isolated from PBMCs. TCR beta libraries were built with iRepertoire HTBI primers and Arm-PCR of CDR3 regions. TCRdb independently ran MiXCR on the multiplex PCR reads; one entry per CDR3 protein. The sample records about 220,000 distinct CDR3 sequences, roughly 19% being singletons. The sample also formed part of further work on T cells in Graves' hyperthyroidism and ophthalmopathy.

The material was peripheral blood mononuclear cells (PBMCs), obtained at new diagnosis, from a patient treated with antithyroid drugs. These receptors all come from a woman under 40 with Graves disease.

V gene TRBV14 combines with J gene TRBJ1-6; TRBD1 might be the D (6 bases). Trimming cost V 2 bases and J 1 base, with 12 bases left between them. The CDR3 is 17 amino acids. CDR1 and CDR2 from the germline V gene are SGHDN and FVKESK. The CDR3 reads CASSQTYRASYNSPLHF. CDR3 sequence (DNA): TGTGCCAGCAGCCAAACCTACAGGGCTTCCTATAATTCACCCCTCCACTTT. The variable domain in full, with the rest retrieved from reference TRBV14 and TRBJ1-6, is EAGVTQFPSHSVIEKGQTVTLRCDPISGHDNLYWYRRVMGKEIKFLLHFVKESKQDESGMPNNRFLAERTGGTYSTLKVQPAELEDSGVYFCASSQTYRASYNSPLHFGNGTRLTVT.

At least ten counts were recorded for this clonotype. CDR3 in DNA: TGCGCCAGCAGACGACAGGGGGAAGAGACCCAGTACTTC. It specifies CASRRQGEETQYF. The chain is built from TRBV4-1 and TRBJ2-5, with 9 bases identical to TRBD1. V lost 6 bases to trimming and J lost 3 bases; unmatched junction nucleotides: 2. The length of the CDR3 is 13 residues. Germline V gene sequence: CDR1 MGHRA, CDR2 YSYEKL.

This clonotype was counted many times. The CDR3 region is CASSLQGVAYNSPLHF. CDR3 nucleotides: TGTGCCAGCTCGCTACAGGGGGTGGCCTATAATTCACCCCTCCACTTT. The chain is built from TRBV18 and TRBJ1-6; 8 nucleotides align to TRBD1. Germline assignment: CDR1 KGHSH and CDR2 LQKENI. The CDR3 has 16 amino acids. V gave up 6 bases and J gave up 2 bases; unmatched junction bases: 6.

This clonotype was counted at least ten times. The CDR3 reads CASSYRPGRQDTEAFF. The CDR3 DNA reads as TGTGCCAGCTCCTACCGTCCCGGGCGTCAAGACACTGAAGCTTTCTTT. The chain has TRBV18 and TRBJ1-1; the D is unclear. CDR3 length equals 16 residues. Germline V lookup: CDR1 KGHSH, CDR2 LQKENI. V lost 6 bases and J 3 bases, leaving 20 bases between the germline ends.

This clonotype was seen ten or more times. This chain uses TRBV2 with TRBJ2-7; D tentatively fits TRBD1 or TRBD2 (5 bases each). The V end was cut by 6 bases, the J end by 6 bases, with 18 bases between. The CDR3 length is 14 residues. Germline CDR1 reads SNHLY; CDR2 reads FYNNEI. DNA for the CDR3: TGTGCCAGCAGGCCGGGACCCTCCATTATCGAGCAGTACTTC. Its translation: CASRPGPSIIEQYF.

The chain employs TRBV11-2 and TRBJ2-5; D call uncertain. V was cut by 5 bases and J by 5 bases, with 9 bases left in between. CDR3 size: 12 residues. Germline loops: CDR1 SGHAT, CDR2 FQNNGV. This chain's CDR3 is CASSIYLETQYF. The CDR3 DNA sequence: TGTGCCAGCAGCATCTATCTTGAGACCCAGTACTTC.

This clonotype was seen many times. The chain carries TRBV19 and TRBJ2-2; TRBD2 matches 8 bases. Germline trimming cut 5 bases from V and 3 bases from J; bases unmatched to any gene: 5. CDR1 and CDR2 (germline): LNHDA, SQIVND (reference sequence). The CDR3 runs 15 residues. The CDR3 here is CASSPERGYTGELFF. In DNA form, the CDR3 reads TGTGCCAGTAGTCCAGAGCGGGGGTACACCGGGGAGCTGTTTTTT.

The table lists this clonotype with many counts. The chain is built from TRBV20-1 and TRBJ2-7; the D gene is possibly TRBD2 (6 bases). The CDR3 has 12 amino acids. Germline V lookup: CDR1 DFQATT, CDR2 SNEGSKA (reference sequence). Trimming shortened V by 7 bases and J by 5 bases, and 15 bases separated the two germline ends. CDR3 coding DNA: TGCAGTGTCCCGGGACTCAACCACGAGCAGTACTTC. It translates to CSVPGLNHEQYF.